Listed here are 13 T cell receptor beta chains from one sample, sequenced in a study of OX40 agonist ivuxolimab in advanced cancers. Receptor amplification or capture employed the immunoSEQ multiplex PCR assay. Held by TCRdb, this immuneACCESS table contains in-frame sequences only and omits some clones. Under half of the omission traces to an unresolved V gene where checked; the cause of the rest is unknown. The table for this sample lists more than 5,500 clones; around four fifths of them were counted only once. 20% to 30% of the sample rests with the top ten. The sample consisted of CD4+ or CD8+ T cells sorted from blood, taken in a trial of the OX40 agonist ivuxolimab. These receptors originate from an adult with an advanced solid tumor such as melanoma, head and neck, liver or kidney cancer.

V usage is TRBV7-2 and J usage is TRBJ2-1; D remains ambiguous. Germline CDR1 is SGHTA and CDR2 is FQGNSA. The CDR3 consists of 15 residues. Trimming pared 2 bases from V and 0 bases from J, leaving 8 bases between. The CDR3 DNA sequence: TGTGCCAGCAGCTTATTCGGGTCCTCCTACAATGAGCAGTTCTTC. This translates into CASSLFGSSYNEQFF.

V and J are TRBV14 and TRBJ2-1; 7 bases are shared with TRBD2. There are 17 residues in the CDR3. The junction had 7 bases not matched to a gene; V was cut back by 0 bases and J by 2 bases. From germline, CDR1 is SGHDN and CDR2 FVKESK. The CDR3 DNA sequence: TGTGCCAGCAGCCAAGAATTAAGCGGGAAGACCTACAATGAGCAGTTCTTC. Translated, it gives CASSQELSGKTYNEQFF.

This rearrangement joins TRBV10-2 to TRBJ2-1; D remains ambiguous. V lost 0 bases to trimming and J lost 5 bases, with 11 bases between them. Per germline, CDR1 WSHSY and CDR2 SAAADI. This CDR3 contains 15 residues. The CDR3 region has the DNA TGCGCCAGCAGTGAGTCGCGCGGAATAAACAATGAGCAGTTCTTC. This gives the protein CASSESRGINNEQFF.

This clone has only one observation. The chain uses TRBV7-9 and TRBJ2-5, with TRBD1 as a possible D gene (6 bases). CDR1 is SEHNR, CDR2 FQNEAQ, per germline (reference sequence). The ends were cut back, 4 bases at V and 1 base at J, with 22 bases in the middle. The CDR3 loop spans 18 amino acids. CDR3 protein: CASSSKPDGQSFQETQYF. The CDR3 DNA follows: TGTGCCAGCAGCTCCAAGCCCGACGGACAGTCTTTCCAAGAGACCCAGTACTTC.

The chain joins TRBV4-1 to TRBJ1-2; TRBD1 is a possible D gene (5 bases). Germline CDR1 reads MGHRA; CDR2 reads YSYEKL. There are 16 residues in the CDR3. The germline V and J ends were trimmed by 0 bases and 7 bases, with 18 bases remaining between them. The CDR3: CASSQETGKGAGGYTF. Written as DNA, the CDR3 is TGCGCCAGCAGCCAAGAAACGGGTAAAGGGGCAGGTGGCTACACCTTC.

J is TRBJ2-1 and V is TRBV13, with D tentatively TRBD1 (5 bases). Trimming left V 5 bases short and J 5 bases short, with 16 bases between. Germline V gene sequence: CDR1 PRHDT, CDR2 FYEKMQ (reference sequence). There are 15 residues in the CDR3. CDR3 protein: CASSTGTGNHNEQFF. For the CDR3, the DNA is TGTGCCAGCAGCACCGGTACAGGTAACCACAATGAGCAGTTCTTC.

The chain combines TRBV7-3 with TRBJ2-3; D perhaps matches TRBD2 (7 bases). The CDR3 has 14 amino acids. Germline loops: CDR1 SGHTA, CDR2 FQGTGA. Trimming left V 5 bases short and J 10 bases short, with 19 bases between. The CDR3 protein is CASSHLGGQLPQYF. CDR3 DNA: TGTGCCAGCAGCCACTTGGGGGGGCAGCTCCCGCAGTATTTT. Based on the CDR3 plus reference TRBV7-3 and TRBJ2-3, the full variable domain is GAGVSQTPSNKVTEKGKYVELRCDPISGHTALYWYRQSLGQGPEFLIYFQGTGAADDSGLPNDRFFAVRPEGSVSTLKIQRTERGDSAVYLCASSHLGGQLPQYFGPGTRLTVL.

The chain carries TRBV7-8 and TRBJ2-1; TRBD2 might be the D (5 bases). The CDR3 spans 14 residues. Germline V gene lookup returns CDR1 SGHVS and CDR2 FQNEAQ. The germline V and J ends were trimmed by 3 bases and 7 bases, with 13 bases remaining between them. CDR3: CASSFGGLQNEQFF. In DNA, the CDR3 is TGTGCCAGCAGCTTCGGAGGACTCCAAAATGAGCAGTTCTTC.

Here the CDR3 reads CASSPSRGGPEVETQYF. CDR3 nucleotides: TGTGCCAGCAGCCCGAGTAGGGGGGGCCCGGAGGTGGAGACCCAGTACTTC. J is TRBJ2-5 and V is TRBV7-9; tentative D call: TRBD2 (7 bases). Germline CDR1 SEHNR, CDR2 FQNEAQ (reference sequence). Trimming shortened V by 5 bases and J by 5 bases, and 24 bases separated the two germline ends. The CDR3 runs to 17 residues.

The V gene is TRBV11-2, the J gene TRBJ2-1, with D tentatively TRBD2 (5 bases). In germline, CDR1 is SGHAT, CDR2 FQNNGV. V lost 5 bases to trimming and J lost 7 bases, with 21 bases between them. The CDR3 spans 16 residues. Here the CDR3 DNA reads TGTGCCAGCAGCCCCGATGGAGGAGCGGCCCTTAATGAGCAGTTCTTC. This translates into CASSPDGGAALNEQFF.

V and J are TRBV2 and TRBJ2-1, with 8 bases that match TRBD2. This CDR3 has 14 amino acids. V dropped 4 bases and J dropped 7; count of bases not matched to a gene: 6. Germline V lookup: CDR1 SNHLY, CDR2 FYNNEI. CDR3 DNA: TGTGCCAGCAGTGGAATAGCGGGACGTAATGAGCAGTTCTTC. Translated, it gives CASSGIAGRNEQFF.

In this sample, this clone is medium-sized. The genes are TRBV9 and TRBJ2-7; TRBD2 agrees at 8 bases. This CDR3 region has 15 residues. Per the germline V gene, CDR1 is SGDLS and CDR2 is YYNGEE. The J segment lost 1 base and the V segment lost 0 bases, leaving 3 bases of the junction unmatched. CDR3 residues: CASSVAVAGSYEQYF. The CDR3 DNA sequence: TGTGCCAGCAGCGTAGCGGTAGCGGGGTCCTACGAGCAGTACTTC.

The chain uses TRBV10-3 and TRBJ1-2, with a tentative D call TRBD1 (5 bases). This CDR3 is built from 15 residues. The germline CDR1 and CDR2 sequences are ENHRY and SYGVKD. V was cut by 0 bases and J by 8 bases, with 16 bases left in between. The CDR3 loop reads CAISESLRGKEGYTF. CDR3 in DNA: TGTGCCATCAGTGAGTCCCTCCGGGGGAAGGAGGGCTACACCTTC.